This TCR beta chain is from a study of CD8+CD57+ T cells in acquired aplastic anemia. The junction had 4 bases not matched to a gene; V was cut back by 8 bases and J by 3 bases. CDR1 is SQVTM, CDR2 ANQGSEA, per germline. This CDR3 is built from 11 residues. The use of genomic DNA as template underpinned the TCR beta VDJ and CDR3 profiling. TCRdb reprocessed the reads via MiXCR and lists one record per CDR3 protein. The table includes about 190,000 distinct CDR3 sequences, 64% detected once. Points from the study as a whole: Common to patients and controls were twenty-nine CD8+ CDR3 sequences.

With regard to this clonotype: Its target is unknown.

Material: sorted CD4+, CD8+, or CD8+CD57+ T cells (not recorded which) from PBMCs. This TCR came from a human donor with severe aplastic anemia or a healthy control (not recorded which). The chain combines TRBV29-1 with TRBJ2-7, with 7 bases identical to TRBD1. CDR3 sequence (DNA): TGCAGCTTTGGACAGGACTACGAGCAGTACTTC. Its translation: CSFGQDYEQYF.